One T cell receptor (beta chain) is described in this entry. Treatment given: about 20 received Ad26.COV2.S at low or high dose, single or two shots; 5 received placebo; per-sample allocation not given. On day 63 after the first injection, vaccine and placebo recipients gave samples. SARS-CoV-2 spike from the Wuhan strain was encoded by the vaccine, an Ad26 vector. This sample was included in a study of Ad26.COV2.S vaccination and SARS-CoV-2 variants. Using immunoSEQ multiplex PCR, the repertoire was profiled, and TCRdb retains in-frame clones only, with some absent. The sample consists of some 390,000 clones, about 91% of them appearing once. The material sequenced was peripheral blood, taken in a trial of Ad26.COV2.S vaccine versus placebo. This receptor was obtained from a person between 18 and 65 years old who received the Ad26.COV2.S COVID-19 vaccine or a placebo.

The CDR3: CASSQVGTDTGELFF. The DNA of the CDR3 is TGTGCCAGCAGCCAAGTGGGCACCGACACCGGGGAGCTGTTTTTT. The chain is built from TRBV4-2 and TRBJ2-2, with D unclear. CDR1 is LGHNA and CDR2 is YNFKEQ in the germline V gene. This CDR3 has 15 amino acids. The V end lost 1 base, the J end lost 3 bases, and 9 bases lay between the germline ends.